This T cell receptor (beta chain) stems from a study of CD8 T cells in ankylosing spondylitis. Study-wide results and caveats: Among TCR beta sequences, a motif of several highly homologous variants appeared characteristic of ankylosing spondylitis blood. Clones linked to disease, bearing a CD8+ phenotype, were relatively rare in peripheral blood.

Worth noting for this clonotype: The antigen is not known.

TCRdb recomputed calls from the 5' RACE reads with MiXCR, one row per CDR3 protein. The sample lists 470,000 or so distinct CDR3 sequences, about 24% occurring once. Germline assignment: CDR1 SGHRS and CDR2 YFSETQ. Between the trimmed V and J ends, which lost 0 bases and 5 bases, there was a span of 11 bases. This CDR3 has 14 residues. The chain uses TRBV5-1 and TRBJ2-5; D possibly corresponds to TRBD2 (5 bases). Sequences were obtained from blood, either unsorted or a sorted T cell fraction (not recorded which). The TCR sequence derives from a male donor with ankylosing spondylitis. The CDR3 sequence: CASSLAQRRETQYF. In DNA, the CDR3 is TGCGCCAGCAGCTTGGCTCAGAGGAGGGAGACCCAGTACTTC.